The 6 T cell receptor beta chains reported below all come from one sample, sequenced in a study of CD4 T cells in relation to SARS-CoV-2 and coronaviruses. Sequencing used immunoSEQ multiplex PCR; TCRdb keeps in-frame clones, though not all of them. Of 60,000 to 75,000 clones in the sample, more than 85% were seen once. The unexposed donors gave CD4+ T cells in about 2011-2019, prior to COVID-19. The sample was naive CD4+ T cells from PBMCs. Subset specified: naive CD4+ T cells isolated by negative enrichment. The source is a human donor in good health.

This clone was observed a few times. The J gene is TRBJ2-3, the V gene TRBV28; D is ambiguous. Germline lookup yields CDR1 MDHEN and CDR2 SYDVKM. The length of the CDR3 is 14 residues. V shed 3 bases and J shed 10 bases, with 17 bases lying between them. Here the CDR3 reads CASSFTDRGAAQYF. The CDR3 coding sequence is TGTGCCAGCAGTTTTACGGATCGAGGAGCTGCGCAGTATTTT.

This rearrangement joins TRBV24-1 to TRBJ2-3; the D is unclear. Trimming removed 4 bases at V and 5 bases at J, with 18 bases between. The CDR3 length is 16 residues. Germline values: CDR1 KGHDR, CDR2 SFDVKD. The CDR3 DNA sequence: TGTGCCACCAGTGACTCAGATCCATTAAAACGAGATACGCAGTATTTT. It specifies CATSDSDPLKRDTQYF.

This clone was observed once. The chain combines TRBV7-2 with TRBJ2-1, with a possible D match to TRBD2 (5 bases). Germline V gene sequence: CDR1 SGHTA, CDR2 FQGNSA. V was cut by 4 bases and J by 0 bases, with 16 bases left in between. This CDR3 contains 17 residues. This CDR3 reads CASSSSTGSDSYNEQFF. CDR3 DNA sequence: TGTGCCAGCAGCTCTTCCACGGGGTCGGACTCCTACAATGAGCAGTTCTTC.

This clone was counted a single time. The chain is built from TRBV3-1 (or the pseudogene TRBV3-2) and TRBJ1-1, with D possibly TRBD1 on 6 matching bases. The V end was cut by 4 bases, the J end by 5 bases, with 26 bases between. In germline, CDR1 is LGHDT, CDR2 YNNKEL (reference sequence). CDR3 length: 18 amino acids. CDR3 sequence reads: CASSPGSTGQPPGTEAFF. The CDR3 DNA reads as TGTGCCAGCAGCCCAGGATCAACAGGGCAGCCGCCTGGGACTGAAGCTTTCTTT.

This chain links TRBV5-1 with TRBJ2-2; D gene ambiguous. This CDR3 is 14 amino acids long. The ends were cut back, 0 bases at V and 4 bases at J, with 7 bases in the middle. Germline loops: CDR1 SGHRS, CDR2 YFSETQ. CDR3 protein: CASSLESGTGELFF. In DNA form, the CDR3 reads TGCGCCAGCAGCTTGGAGTCGGGCACCGGGGAGCTGTTTTTT.

The CDR3 DNA follows: TGCGCCAGCAGTTTGACAGCGGGGGGGCCCGCGGATACGCAGTATTTT. Protein product: CASSLTAGGPADTQYF. The V and J genes are TRBV5-1 and TRBJ2-3, with TRBD2 matching 10 bases. Germline CDR1 SGHRS, CDR2 YFSETQ. Trimming removed 5 bases from V and 6 bases from J; junction bases left unmatched: 12. CDR3 length: 16 residues.